The sequence of this T cell receptor beta chain was determined in a study of a mutant IDH1 vaccine in newly diagnosed glioma (TCRdb year 2021). Concerning the study at large: In the chemotherapy-containing groups, vaccination started alongside temozolomide cycles, whereas in patients who had radiotherapy alone it started 4-6 weeks after radiotherapy. Longitudinal TCRB deep sequencing was done for some 25 treated patients, wherever samples were available for exploratory analyses. The approximately 30 treated patients were around 62% male and around 40% female, with a mean age of about 38 years. Peripheral blood samples were drawn at six visits, namely V03 (baseline), V05, V07, V10, V12 and V13. The week-35 safety follow-up took place at visit V12, and the week-47 end of study took place at visit V13. Before enrollment, patients had received standard therapy of radiotherapy alone, temozolomide alone, or radiochemotherapy with temozolomide; most received the combination. Here is what the overall study found, with its caveats: Pseudoprogression appeared unrelated to alterations in the top peripheral T cell clonotypes detected by TCRB sequencing. Availability determined which PBMC samples were chosen for TCRB deep sequencing. According to the authors, sample limitations meant that analyses of patient blood samples could not be reproduced. Immune responses induced by the vaccine were seen in around 93% of patients across multiple MHC alleles.

The library came from the immunoSEQ multiplex PCR assay. Rearranged TCR beta chain sequences were amplified with the hsTCRB Kit following the manufacturer's protocol. TCRB libraries were sequenced on an Illumina MiSeq. The original methods were these. Demultiplexing, trimming and gene mapping were performed with the kit vendor's proprietary platform. TCRdb stores this immuneACCESS table with in-frame sequences only. Part of the clones is absent; in the studies checked, under half of the shortfall reflects unresolved V genes, and no reason is known for the rest. V and J calls and clone size come straight from that table; D and trimming were deduced from the DNA. In all, the sample holds roughly 86,000 clones, and roughly four fifths of those were seen once. Of the sample, around 5% falls within the top ten clones. This clone has just a few counts. Its antigen has not been determined. Base qualities are not provided; no much larger clone lies one nucleotide away.

The CDR3 runs 17 amino acids, cysteine and phenylalanine included. Solely the CDR3 DNA is kept, with 51 bases framed from the first base. Relative to germline, V is missing 4 bases and J is missing 1 base, with 13 bases of the junction outside any gene match. The germline V gene provides CDR1 ENHRY and CDR2 SYGVKD. The time point tag for this specimen amounts to: week 47, end of study. Each vaccine dose was 300 ug of a 20-mer mutant IDH1 peptide in Montanide, given subcutaneously with topical imiquimod. Patients received eight vaccinations in weeks 1, 3, 5, 7, 11, 15, 19 and 23, corresponding to visits V03 through V10. Donors had newly diagnosed WHO grade 3 or 4 IDH1-mutant astrocytomas with loss of nuclear ATRX. The samples were drawn from NOA16, a multicentre, single-arm, open-label phase I trial in Germany that tested a mutant IDH1 peptide vaccine in humans for the first time. Genomic DNA for TCRB sequencing was extracted from EDTA blood using the DNeasy Blood and Tissue Kit.

This receptor chain uses TRBV10-3 and TRBJ2-7; 7 central bases correspond to TRBD2. This TCR was sampled from a man in his forties with glioma. Here the sequenced sample was PBMCs, taken from a glioma patient whose treatment included an IDH1 peptide vaccine. The CDR3 is CAISGSEGRAISYEQYF. The base sequence is TGTGCCATCAGTGGGTCCGAGGGGAGGGCCATTTCCTACGAGCAGTACTTC.